The clone carrying this T cell receptor beta chain was recorded many times. The data are from a study of early T cells in non-severe SARS-CoV-2 infection. Study information: Whole-blood bulk RNA, unsorted, was sequenced, and chains were unpaired.

TCRdb itself ran the 5' RACE reads through MiXCR, one entry per CDR3 protein. The sample has tens of thousands of distinct CDR3 sequences, roughly 5% seen once. The germline gives CDR1 SGHTA, CDR2 FQGNSA. J was trimmed by 5 bases and V by 3 bases; bases with no gene match: 7. CDR3 size: 15 residues. Sequencing was performed on whole blood. This chain uses TRBV7-2 with TRBJ2-3; 8 bases align to TRBD2. The clonotype comes from an adult who was a healthcare worker with PCR-confirmed SARS-CoV-2 infection or an uninfected control (not recorded which). CDR3 sequence: CASSLASRGGDTQYF. The CDR3 region has the DNA TGTGCCAGCAGCTTGGCAAGTCGGGGGGGAGATACGCAGTATTTT.